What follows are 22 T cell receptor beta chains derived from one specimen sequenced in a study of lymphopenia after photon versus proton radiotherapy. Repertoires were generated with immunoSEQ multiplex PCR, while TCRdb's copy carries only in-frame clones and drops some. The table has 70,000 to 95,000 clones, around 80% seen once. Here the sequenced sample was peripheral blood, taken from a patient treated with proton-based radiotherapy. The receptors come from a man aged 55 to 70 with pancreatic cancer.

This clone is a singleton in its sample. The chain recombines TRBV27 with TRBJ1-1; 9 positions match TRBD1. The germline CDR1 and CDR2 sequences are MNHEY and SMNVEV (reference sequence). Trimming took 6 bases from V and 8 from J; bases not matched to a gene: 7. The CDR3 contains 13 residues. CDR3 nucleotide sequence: TGTGCCAGCAGCCTAAAGGGGACAGGGGAAGCTTTCTTT. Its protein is CASSLKGTGEAFF.

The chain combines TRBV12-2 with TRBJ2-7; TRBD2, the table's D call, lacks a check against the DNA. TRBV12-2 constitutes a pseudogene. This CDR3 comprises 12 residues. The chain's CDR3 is CASRSTGVQQYF. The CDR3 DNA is TGTGCAAGTCGATCAACGGGGGTCCAGCAGTACTTC.

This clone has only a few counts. The CDR3 nucleotides read TGTGCCAGCAGACTATTAATGAACACTGAAGCTTTCTTT. It is translated as CASRLLMNTEAFF. The genes are TRBV11-2 and TRBJ1-1, with D hard to call. The CDR3 totals 13 residues. From germline, CDR1 is SGHAT and CDR2 FQNNGV. Trimming removed 6 bases at V and 0 bases at J, with 8 bases between. The full variable domain, its missing parts supplied by reference TRBV11-2 and TRBJ1-1, is EAGVAQSPRYKIIEKRQSVAFWCNPISGHATLYWYQQILGQGPKLLIQFQNNGVVDDSQLPKDRFSAERLKGVDSTLKIQPAKLEDSAVYLCASRLLMNTEAFFGQGTRLTVV.

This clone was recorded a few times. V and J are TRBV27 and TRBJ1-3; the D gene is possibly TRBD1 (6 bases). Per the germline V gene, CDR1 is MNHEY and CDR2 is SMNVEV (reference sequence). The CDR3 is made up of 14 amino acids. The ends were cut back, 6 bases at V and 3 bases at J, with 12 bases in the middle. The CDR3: CASSLRGYGNTIYF. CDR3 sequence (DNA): TGTGCCAGCAGCCTAAGGGGGTATGGAAACACCATATATTTT.

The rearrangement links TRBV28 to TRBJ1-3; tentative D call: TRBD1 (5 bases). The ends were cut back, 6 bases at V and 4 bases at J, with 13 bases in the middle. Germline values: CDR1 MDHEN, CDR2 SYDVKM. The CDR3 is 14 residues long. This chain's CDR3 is CASSPRVSGNTIYF. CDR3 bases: TGTGCCAGCAGCCCCAGGGTTTCAGGAAACACCATATATTTT.

The CDR3 loop reads CASSLVPSLTDTQYF. The CDR3 DNA reads as TGTGCCAGCAGCTTGGTGCCTTCTCTCACAGATACGCAGTATTTT. The chain has TRBV5-5 and TRBJ2-3; D is unresolved. Trimming stripped 0 bases from V and 2 bases from J, with 10 bases between. The CDR3 runs to 15 residues. Germline assignment: CDR1 SGHKS and CDR2 YYEKEE (reference sequence).

The CDR3 sequence: CASSLVAGGANVLTF. CDR3 DNA: TGCGCCAGCAGCTTGGTGGCAGGTGGGGCCAACGTCCTGACTTTC. V usage is TRBV5-1 and J usage is TRBJ2-6; D not certain. Per the germline V gene, CDR1 is SGHRS and CDR2 is YFSETQ. V lost 0 bases and J 3 bases, leaving 7 bases between the germline ends. The CDR3 has 15 amino acids.

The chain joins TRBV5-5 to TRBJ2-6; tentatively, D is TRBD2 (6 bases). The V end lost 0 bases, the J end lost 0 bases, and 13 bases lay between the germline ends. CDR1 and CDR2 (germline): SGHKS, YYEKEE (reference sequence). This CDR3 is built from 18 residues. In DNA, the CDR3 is TGTGCCAGCAGCTTGGGGCTAGCGAGCAACTCTGGGGCCAACGTCCTGACTTTC. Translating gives CASSLGLASNSGANVLTF.

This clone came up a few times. CDR3 sequence: CASSPLAAHTDTQYF. CDR3 coding DNA: TGTGCCAGCAGCCCTCTAGCGGCCCACACAGATACGCAGTATTTT. The rearrangement joins TRBV5-5 to TRBJ2-3, with 7 positions matching TRBD2. Germline trimming cut 4 bases from V and 2 bases from J; bases unmatched to any gene: 7. The CDR3 totals 15 residues. Germline V gives CDR1 SGHKS, CDR2 YYEKEE (reference sequence).

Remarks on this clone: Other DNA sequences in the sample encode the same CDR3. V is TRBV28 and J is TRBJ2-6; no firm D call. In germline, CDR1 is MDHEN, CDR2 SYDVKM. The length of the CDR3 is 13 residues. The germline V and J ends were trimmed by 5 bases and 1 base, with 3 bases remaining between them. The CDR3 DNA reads TGTGCCAGCAGTCTGTCTGGGGCCAACGTCCTGACTTTC. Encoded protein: CASSLSGANVLTF.

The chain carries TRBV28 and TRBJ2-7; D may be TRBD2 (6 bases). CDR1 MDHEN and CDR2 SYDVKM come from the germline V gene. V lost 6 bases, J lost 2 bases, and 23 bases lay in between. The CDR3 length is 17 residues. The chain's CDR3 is CASRLARTRQTPYEQYF. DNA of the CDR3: TGTGCCAGCAGGCTAGCGAGGACCCGGCAGACCCCCTACGAGCAGTACTTC.

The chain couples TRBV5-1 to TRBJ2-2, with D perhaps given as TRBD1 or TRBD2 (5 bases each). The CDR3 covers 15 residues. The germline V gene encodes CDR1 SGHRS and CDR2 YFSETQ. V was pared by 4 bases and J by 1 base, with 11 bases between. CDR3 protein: CASSLGTVNTGELFF. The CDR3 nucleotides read TGCGCCAGCAGCCTTGGGACGGTGAACACCGGGGAGCTGTTTTTT.

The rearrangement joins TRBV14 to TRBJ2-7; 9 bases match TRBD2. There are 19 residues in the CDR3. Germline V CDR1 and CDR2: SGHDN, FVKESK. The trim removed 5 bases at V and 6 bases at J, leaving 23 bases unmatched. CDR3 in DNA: TGTGCCAGCAGCGAATCCGGGACTAGCAAATCTCTCCTTGTGGGCGAGCAGTACTTC. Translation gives CASSESGTSKSLLVGEQYF.

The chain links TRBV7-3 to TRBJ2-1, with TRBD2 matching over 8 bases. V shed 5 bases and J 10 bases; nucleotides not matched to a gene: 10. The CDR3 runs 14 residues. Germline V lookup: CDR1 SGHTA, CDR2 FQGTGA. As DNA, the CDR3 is TGTGCCAGCAGCCCGGGGGGGCTAGCATGGGAGCAGTTCTTC. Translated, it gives CASSPGGLAWEQFF.

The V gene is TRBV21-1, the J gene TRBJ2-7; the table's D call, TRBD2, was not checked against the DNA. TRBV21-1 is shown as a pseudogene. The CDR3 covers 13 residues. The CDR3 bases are TGTGCCAGCACCCTAAAAGAGGACTACGAGCAGTACTTC. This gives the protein CASTLKEDYEQYF.

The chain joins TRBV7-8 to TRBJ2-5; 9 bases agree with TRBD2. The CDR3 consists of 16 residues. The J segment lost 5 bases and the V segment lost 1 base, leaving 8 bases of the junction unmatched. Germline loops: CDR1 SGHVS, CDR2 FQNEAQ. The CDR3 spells CASSLVGSGRRETQYF. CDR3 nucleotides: TGTGCCAGCAGCTTAGTTGGTAGCGGGAGACGGGAGACCCAGTACTTC.

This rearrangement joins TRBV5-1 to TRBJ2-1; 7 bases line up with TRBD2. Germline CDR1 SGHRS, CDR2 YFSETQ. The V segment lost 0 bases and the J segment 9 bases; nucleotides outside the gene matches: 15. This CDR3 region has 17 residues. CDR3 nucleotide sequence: TGCGCCAGCAGCTTGGGTGGGGGGGTCCGTAATCATGGTGAGCAGTTCTTC. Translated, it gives CASSLGGGVRNHGEQFF.

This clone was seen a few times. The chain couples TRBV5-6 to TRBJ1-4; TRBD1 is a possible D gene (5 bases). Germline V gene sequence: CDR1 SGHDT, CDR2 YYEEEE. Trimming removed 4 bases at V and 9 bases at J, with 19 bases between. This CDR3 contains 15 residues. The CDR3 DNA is TGTGCCAGCAGCGATTCAGGGTGGGATTGGAAAAAACTGTTTTTT. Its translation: CASSDSGWDWKKLFF.

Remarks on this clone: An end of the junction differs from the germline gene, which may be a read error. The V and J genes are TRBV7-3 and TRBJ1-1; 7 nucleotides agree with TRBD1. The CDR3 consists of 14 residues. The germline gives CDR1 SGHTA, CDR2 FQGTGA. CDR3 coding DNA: TGTGCCAGCAGCACAGGGGCGGCAGGTACTGGAGCTTTCTTT. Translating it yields CASSTGAAGTGAFF.

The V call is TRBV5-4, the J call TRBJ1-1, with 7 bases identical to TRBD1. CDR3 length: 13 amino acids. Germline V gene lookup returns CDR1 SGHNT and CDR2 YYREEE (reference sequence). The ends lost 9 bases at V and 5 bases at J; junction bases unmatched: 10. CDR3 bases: TGTGCCACCAACTCGGGCAGGGGGACTGAAGCTTTCTTT. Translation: CATNSGRGTEAFF.

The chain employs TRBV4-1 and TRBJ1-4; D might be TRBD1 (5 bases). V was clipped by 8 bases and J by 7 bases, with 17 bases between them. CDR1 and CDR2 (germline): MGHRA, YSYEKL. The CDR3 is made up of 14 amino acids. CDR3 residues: CASGDPPGGEKLFF. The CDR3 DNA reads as TGCGCCAGCGGGGACCCCCCTGGAGGTGAAAAACTGTTTTTT.

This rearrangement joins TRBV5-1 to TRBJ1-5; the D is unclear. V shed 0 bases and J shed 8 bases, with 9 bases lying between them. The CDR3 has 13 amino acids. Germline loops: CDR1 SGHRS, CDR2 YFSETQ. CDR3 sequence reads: CASSLVMGEPQHF. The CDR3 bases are TGCGCCAGCAGCTTGGTGATGGGAGAGCCCCAGCATTTT.